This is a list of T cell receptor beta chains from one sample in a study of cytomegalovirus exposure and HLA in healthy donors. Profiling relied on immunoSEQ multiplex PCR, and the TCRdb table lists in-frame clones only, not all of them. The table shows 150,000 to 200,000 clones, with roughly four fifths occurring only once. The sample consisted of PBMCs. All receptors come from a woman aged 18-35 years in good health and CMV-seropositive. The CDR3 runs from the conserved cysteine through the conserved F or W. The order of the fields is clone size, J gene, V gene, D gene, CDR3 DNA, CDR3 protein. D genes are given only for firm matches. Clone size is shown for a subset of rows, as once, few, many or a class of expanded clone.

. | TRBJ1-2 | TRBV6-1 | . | TGTGCCAGCAGACTAACAGGGACCTCCTATGGCTACACCTTC | CASRLTGTSYGYTF
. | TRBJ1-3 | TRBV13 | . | TGTGCCAGCAGCTTTAGGGGCGCGGAAGGTGGAAACACCATATATTTT | CASSFRGAEGGNTIYF
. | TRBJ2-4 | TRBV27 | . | TGTGCCAGCAGTTTCCTAGGCCACGGAACGTTGCTAGCCAAAAACATTCAGTACTTC | CASSFLGHGTLLAKNIQYF
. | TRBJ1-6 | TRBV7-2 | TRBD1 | TGTGCCAGCAGCTTAGGGCAGGGGGCTTGGAATTCACCCCTCCACTTT | CASSLGQGAWNSPLHF
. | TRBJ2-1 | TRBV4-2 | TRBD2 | TGTGCCAGCAGCTACGGATACGGACTAGCGGGATACAATGAGCAGTTCTTC | CASSYGYGLAGYNEQFF
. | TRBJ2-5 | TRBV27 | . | TGTGCCAGCAGTTCTGGCACGCGGCAAGAGACCCAGTACTTC | CASSSGTRQETQYF
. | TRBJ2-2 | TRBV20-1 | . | TGCAGTGCCACACGTCTGGGGGAGCTGTTTTTT | CSATRLGELFF
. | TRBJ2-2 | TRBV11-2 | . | TGTGCCAGCAGCCTAGACTTGGGGGAGCTGTTTTTT | CASSLDLGELFF
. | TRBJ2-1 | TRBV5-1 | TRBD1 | TGCGCCAGCAGCTCCCGGGACAGGGGCAGGGTTGAGCAGTTCTTC | CASSSRDRGRVEQFF
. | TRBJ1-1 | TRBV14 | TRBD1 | TGTGCCAGCAGCCGACAGGGTTACACTGAAGCTTTCTTT | CASSRQGYTEAFF
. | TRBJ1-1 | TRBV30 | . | TGTGCCTGGCAGGGTCCCACTGAAGCTTTCTTT | CAWQGPTEAFF
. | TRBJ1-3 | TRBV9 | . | TGTGCCAGCAGCGTGGGCGGGTCCTCTGGAAACACCATATATTTT | CASSVGGSSGNTIYF
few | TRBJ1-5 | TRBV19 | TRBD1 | TGTGCCAGTAGTACATGGGACAGCGGTTATAGCAATCAGCCCCAGCATTTT | CASSTWDSGYSNQPQHF
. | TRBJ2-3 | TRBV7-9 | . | TGTGCCAGCAGACGGGATCCCACAGATACGCAGTATTTT | CASRRDPTDTQYF
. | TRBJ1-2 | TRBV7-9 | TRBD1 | TGTGCCAGCAGTAACTGGGACAGGCGAACCTATGGCTACACCTTC | CASSNWDRRTYGYTF
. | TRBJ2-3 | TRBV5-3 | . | TGTGCCAGAAGAAGAGGCTTGGGAGATACGCAGTATTTT | CARRRGLGDTQYF
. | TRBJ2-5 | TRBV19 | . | TGTGCCAGTAGTACCGGCAGAGAGGGGACCCAGTACTTC | CASSTGREGTQYF
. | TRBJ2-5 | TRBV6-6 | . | TGTGCCAGCAGTCCTAACAGGGGAGGAGGAGAGACCCAGTACTTC | CASSPNRGGGETQYF
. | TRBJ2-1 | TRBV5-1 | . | TGCGCCAGCAGCTTGGAAGGCGGGGTGCGTTCCTACAATGAGCAGTTCTTC | CASSLEGGVRSYNEQFF
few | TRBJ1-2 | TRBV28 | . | TGTGCCAGCAGTGACCGACATTCTAACTATGGCTACACCTTC | CASSDRHSNYGYTF
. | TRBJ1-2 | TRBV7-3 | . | TGTGCCAGCAGTACGACAGGTGGATATGGCTACACCTTC | CASSTTGGYGYTF
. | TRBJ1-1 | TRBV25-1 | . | TGTGCCAGCAGCTCTATGACACAGAAGGCTTTCTTT | CASSSMTQKAFF
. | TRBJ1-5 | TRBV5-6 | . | TGTGCCAGCAGCCCAGGGCCAGGACGGCAGCATTTT | CASSPGPGRQHF
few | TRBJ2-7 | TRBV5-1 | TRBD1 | TGCGCCAGTACACCCACAGGGGGCCCCTACGAGCAGTACTTC | CASTPTGGPYEQYF
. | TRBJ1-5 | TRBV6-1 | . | TGTGCCAGCAGTGACCGGGACGCAGCGGGTCAGCCCCAGCATTTT | CASSDRDAAGQPQHF
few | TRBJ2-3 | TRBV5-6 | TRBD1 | TGTGCCAGCAGGCGGGACAGGAGGGGAACAGATACGCAGTATTTT | CASRRDRRGTDTQYF
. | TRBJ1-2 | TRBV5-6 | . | TGTGCCAGCAGCTTGGAGTTCGACAGCCTCTATGGCTACACCTTC | CASSLEFDSLYGYTF
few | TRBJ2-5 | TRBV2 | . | TGTGCCAGCAGTGAGGGCAGGAATGGTGAGACCCAGTACTTC | CASSEGRNGETQYF
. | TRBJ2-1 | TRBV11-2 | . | TGTGCCAGCGGCGGGCTCGACGGGAGCTCCTACAATGAGCAGTTCTTC | CASGGLDGSSYNEQFF
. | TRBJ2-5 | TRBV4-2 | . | TGTGCCAGCAGCCCAGGCGGCGGGGATCAAGAGACCCAGTACTTC | CASSPGGGDQETQYF
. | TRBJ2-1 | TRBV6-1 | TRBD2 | TGTGCCAGCACAATCGGGGGGGCAGGTAATGAGCAGTTCTTC | CASTIGGAGNEQFF
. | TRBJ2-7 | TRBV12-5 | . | TGTGCTAGTGGTTTGGTACAAGACGAGCAGTACTTC | CASGLVQDEQYF
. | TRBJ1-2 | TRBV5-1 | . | TGCGCCAGCAGCCGAGAGGGACAATTTATCTATGGCTACACCTTC | CASSREGQFIYGYTF
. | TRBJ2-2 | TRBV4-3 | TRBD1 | TGCGCCAGCAGTGAGGTGGGACAGTACACCGGGGAGCTGTTTTTT | CASSEVGQYTGELFF
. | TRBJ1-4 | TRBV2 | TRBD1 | TGTGCCAGCATAACGGGACAGGGGCGTGAAAAACTGTTTTTT | CASITGQGREKLFF
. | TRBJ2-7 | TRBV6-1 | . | TGTGCCAGCAGTGAGGGCCCCTACGAGCAGTACTTC | CASSEGPYEQYF
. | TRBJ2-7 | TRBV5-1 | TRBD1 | TGCGCCAGCAGCTCGACGGACAGGGGATATGAGTACTTC | CASSSTDRGYEYF
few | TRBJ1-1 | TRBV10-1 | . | TGCGCCAGCAGCCCCGGGACACCCTTGGAAGCTTTCTTT | CASSPGTPLEAFF
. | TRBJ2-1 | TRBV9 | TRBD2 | TGTGCCAGCAGCGCTCGACTAGCGGACCTGTACAATGAGCAGTTCTTC | CASSARLADLYNEQFF
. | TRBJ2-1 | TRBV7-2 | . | TGTGCCAGCAGCGCGCACAATGAGCAGTTCTTC | CASSAHNEQFF
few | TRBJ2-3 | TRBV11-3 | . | TGTGCCAGCAGCTTACAGGGCCCAGATACGCAGTATTTT | CASSLQGPDTQYF